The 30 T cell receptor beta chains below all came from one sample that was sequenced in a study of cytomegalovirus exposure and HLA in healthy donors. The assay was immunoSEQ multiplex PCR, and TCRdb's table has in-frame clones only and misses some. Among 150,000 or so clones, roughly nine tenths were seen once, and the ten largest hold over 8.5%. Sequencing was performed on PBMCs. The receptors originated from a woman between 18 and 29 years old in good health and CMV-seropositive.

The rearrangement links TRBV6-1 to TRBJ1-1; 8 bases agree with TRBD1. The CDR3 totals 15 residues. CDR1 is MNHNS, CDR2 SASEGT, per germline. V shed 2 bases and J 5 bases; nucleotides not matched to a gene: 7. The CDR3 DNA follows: TGTGCCAGCAGTGAAACCAGGGGGCGGGGGACTGAAGCTTTCTTT. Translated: CASSETRGRGTEAFF.

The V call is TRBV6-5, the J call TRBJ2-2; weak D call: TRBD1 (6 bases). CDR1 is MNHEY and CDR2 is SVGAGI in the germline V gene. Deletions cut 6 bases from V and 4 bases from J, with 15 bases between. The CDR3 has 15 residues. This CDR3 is CASSSSGVRTGELFF. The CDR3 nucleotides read TGTGCCAGCAGCTCATCAGGGGTGCGCACCGGGGAGCTGTTTTTT.

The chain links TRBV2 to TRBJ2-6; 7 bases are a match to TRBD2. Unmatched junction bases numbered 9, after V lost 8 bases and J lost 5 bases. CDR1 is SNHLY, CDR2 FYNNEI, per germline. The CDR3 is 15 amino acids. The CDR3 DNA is TGTGCCAGCGGTGGCGGGGGTATTAGGGCCAACGTCCTGACTTTC. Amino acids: CASGGGGIRANVLTF.

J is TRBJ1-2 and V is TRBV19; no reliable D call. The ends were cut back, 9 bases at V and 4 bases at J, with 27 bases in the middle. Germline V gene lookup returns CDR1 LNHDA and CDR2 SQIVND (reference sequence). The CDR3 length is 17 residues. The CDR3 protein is CARAGGSCGWTSYGYTF. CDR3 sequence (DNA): TGTGCCAGGGCAGGAGGGAGTTGTGGATGGACGAGCTATGGCTACACCTTC.

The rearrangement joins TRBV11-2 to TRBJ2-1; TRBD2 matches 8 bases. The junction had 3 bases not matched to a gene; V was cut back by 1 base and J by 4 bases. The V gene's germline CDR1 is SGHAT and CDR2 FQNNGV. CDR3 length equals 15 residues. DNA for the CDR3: TGTGCCAGCAGCTTAGGACTAGCGACGTACAATGAGCAGTTCTTC. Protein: CASSLGLATYNEQFF.

The CDR3 nucleotides read TGTGCCAGCAGTTCCGGGACAGGGGTATTGAATGAGCAGTTCTTC. Amino acid sequence: CASSSGTGVLNEQFF. This chain joins TRBV7-9 and TRBJ2-1; TRBD1 agrees at 10 bases. The CDR3 sequence is 15 residues long. CDR1 is SEHNR, CDR2 FQNEAQ, per germline (reference sequence). V shed 6 bases and J 7 bases; nucleotides not matched to a gene: 9.

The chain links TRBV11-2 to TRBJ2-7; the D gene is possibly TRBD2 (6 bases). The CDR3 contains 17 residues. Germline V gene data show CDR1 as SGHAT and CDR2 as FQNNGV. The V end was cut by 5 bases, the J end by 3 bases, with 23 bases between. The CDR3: CASSRAGTPTVYYEQYF. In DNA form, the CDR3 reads TGTGCCAGCAGCCGAGCCGGGACTCCGACCGTGTACTACGAGCAGTACTTC.

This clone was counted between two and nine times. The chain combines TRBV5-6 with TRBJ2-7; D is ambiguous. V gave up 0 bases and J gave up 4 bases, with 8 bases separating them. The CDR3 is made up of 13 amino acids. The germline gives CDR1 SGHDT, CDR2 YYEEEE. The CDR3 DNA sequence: TGTGCCAGCAGCTTGGGCCGAGATTACGAGCAGTACTTC. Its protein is CASSLGRDYEQYF.

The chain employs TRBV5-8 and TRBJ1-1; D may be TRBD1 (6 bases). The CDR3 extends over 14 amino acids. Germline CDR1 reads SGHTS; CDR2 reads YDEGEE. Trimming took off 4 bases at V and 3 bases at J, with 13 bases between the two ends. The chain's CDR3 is CASSIGDIYTEAFF. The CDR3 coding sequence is TGTGCCAGCAGCATAGGGGACATTTACACTGAAGCTTTCTTT.

The CDR3 here is CAINPTSGGDSDTQYF. CDR3 DNA sequence: TGTGCCATCAACCCTACTAGCGGGGGTGACTCAGATACGCAGTATTTT. The chain links TRBV10-3 to TRBJ2-3; 11 nucleotides match TRBD2. The CDR3 is 16 residues long. Germline CDR1 and CDR2: ENHRY and SYGVKD. The junction had 10 bases not matched to a gene; V was cut back by 7 bases and J by 4 bases.

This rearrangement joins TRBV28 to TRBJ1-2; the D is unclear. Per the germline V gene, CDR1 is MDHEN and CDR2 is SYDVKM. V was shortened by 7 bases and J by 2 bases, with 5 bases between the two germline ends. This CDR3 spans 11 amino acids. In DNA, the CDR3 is TGTGCCAGCACGTTCAACTATGGCTACACCTTC. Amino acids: CASTFNYGYTF.

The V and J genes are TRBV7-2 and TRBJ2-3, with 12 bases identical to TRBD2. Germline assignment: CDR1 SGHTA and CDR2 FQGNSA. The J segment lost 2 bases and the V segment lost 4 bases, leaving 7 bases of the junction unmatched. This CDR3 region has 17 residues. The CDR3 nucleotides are TGTGCCAGCAGCTACGAACTAGCGGGGGGTCTCACAGATACGCAGTATTTT. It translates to CASSYELAGGLTDTQYF.

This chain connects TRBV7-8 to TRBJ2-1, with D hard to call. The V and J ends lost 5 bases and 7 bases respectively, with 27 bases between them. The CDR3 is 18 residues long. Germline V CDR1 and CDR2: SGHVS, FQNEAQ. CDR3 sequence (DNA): TGTGCCAGCAGCCGATTGGTACTCCGTCCCTCCGGGTTGAATGAGCAGTTCTTC. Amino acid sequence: CASSRLVLRPSGLNEQFF.

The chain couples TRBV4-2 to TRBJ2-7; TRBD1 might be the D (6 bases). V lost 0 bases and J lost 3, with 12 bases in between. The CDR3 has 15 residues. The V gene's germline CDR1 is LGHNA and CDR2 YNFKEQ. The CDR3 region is CASSQEVQGNYEQYF. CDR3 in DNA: TGTGCCAGCAGCCAAGAGGTGCAGGGGAACTACGAGCAGTACTTC.

CDR3 amino acids: CASSWSPGQGDNEQFF. In DNA, the CDR3 is TGTGCCAGCAGCTGGAGCCCGGGACAGGGAGACAATGAGCAGTTCTTC. The V call is TRBV5-6, the J call TRBJ2-1; 9 bases fit TRBD1. CDR3 length: 16 residues. CDR1 and CDR2 (germline): SGHDT, YYEEEE. The J segment lost 5 bases and the V segment lost 3 bases, leaving 9 bases of the junction unmatched.

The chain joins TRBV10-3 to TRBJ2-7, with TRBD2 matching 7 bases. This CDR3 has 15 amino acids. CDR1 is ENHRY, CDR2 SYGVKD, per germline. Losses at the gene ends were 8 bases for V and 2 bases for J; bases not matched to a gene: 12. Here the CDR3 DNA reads TGTGCCATCTCCTGGGGCAGGGAGGGGACCTACGAGCAGTACTTC. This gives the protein CAISWGREGTYEQYF.

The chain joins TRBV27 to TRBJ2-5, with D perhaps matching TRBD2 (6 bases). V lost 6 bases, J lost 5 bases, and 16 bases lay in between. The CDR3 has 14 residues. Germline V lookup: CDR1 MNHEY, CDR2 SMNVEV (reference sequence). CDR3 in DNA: TGTGCCAGCAGGAGGCCGGGACTCGGGGAGACCCAGTACTTC. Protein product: CASRRPGLGETQYF.

The CDR3 nucleotides are TGTGCCAGCAGTTCCCTCTCGGGTCAAGAGACCCAGTACTTC. It encodes CASSSLSGQETQYF. V is TRBV28 and J is TRBJ2-5; D remains unclear. This CDR3 has 14 amino acids. The germline V gene encodes CDR1 MDHEN and CDR2 SYDVKM. With 4 bases removed from V and 2 bases from J, the gap between germline ends came to 11 bases. Filled out from reference TRBV28 and TRBJ2-5, the complete variable domain reads DVKVTQSSRYLVKRTGEKVFLECVQDMDHENMFWYRQDPGLGLRLIYFSYDVKMKEKGDIPEGYSVSREKKERFSLILESASTNQTSMYLCASSSLSGQETQYFGPGTRLLVL.

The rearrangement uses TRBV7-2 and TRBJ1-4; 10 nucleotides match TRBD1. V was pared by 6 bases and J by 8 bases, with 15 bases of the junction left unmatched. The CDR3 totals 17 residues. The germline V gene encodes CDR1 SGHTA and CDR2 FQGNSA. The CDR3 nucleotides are TGTGCCAGCAGACAGACAGGGGGCCGATATCCTGAGGAAAAACTGTTTTTT. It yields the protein CASRQTGGRYPEEKLFF.

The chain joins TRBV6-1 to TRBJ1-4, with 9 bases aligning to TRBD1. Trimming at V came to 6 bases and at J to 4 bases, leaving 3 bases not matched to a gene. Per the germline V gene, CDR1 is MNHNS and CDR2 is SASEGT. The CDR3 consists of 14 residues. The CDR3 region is CASRTGGDNEKLFF. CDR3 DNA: TGTGCCAGCAGAACAGGGGGCGATAATGAAAAACTGTTTTTT.

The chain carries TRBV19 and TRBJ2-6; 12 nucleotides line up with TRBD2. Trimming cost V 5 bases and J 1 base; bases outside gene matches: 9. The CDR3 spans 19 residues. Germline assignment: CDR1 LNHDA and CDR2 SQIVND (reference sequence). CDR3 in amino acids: CASSFRLAGALSGANVLTF. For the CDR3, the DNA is TGTGCCAGTAGTTTCCGACTAGCGGGGGCCCTATCTGGGGCCAACGTCCTGACTTTC.

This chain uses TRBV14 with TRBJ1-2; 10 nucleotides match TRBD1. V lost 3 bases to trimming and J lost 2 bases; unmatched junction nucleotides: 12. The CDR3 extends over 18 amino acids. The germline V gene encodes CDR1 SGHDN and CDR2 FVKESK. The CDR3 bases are TGTGCCAGCAGCCACCACGACAGGGGGCGTGAGGTAAACTATGGCTACACCTTC. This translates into CASSHHDRGREVNYGYTF.

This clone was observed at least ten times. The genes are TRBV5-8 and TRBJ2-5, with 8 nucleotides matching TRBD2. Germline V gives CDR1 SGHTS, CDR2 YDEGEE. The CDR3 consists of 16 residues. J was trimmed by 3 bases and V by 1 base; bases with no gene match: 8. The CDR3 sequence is CASSLWATSDEETQYF. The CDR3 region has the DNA TGTGCCAGCAGCTTGTGGGCGACTAGCGATGAAGAGACCCAGTACTTC.

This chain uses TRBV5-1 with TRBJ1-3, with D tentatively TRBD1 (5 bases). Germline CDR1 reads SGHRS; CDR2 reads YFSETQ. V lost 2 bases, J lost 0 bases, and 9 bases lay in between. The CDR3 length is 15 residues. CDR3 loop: CASSFAGISGNTIYF. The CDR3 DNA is TGCGCCAGCAGCTTTGCAGGGATCTCTGGAAACACCATATATTTT.

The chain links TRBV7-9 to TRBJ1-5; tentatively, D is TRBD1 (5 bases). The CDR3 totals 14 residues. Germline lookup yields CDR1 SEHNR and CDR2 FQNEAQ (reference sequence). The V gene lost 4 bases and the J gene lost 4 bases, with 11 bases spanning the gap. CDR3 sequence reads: CASSSMSGNQPQHF. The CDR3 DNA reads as TGTGCCAGCAGCTCGATGTCAGGGAATCAGCCCCAGCATTTT.

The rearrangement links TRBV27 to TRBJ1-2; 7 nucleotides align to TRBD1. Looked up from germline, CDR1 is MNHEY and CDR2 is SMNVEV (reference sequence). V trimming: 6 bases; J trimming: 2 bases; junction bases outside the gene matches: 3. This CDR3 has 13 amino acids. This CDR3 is CASRRDRNYGYTF. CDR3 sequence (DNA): TGTGCCAGCAGAAGGGACAGAAACTATGGCTACACCTTC.

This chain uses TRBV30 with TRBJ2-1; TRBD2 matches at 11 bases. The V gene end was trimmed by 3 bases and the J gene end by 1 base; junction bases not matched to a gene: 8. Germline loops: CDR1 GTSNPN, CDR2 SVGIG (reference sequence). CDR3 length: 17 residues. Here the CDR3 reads CAWRGPTSGVSYNEQFF. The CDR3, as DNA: TGTGCCTGGAGGGGCCCGACTAGCGGGGTATCCTACAATGAGCAGTTCTTC.

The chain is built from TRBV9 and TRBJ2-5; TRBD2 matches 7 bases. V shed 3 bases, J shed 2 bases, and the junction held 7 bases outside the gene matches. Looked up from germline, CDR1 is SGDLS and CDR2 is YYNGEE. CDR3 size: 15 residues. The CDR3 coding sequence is TGTGCCAGCAGCGCAGGGACTACAAGTCAAGAGACCCAGTACTTC. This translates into CASSAGTTSQETQYF.

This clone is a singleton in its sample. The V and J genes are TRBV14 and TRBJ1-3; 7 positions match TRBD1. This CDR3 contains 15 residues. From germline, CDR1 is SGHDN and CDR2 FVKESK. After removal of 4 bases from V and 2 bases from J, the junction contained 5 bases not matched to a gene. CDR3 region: CASSPAGTAGNTIYF. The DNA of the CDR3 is TGTGCCAGCAGCCCAGCAGGGACAGCTGGAAACACCATATATTTT.

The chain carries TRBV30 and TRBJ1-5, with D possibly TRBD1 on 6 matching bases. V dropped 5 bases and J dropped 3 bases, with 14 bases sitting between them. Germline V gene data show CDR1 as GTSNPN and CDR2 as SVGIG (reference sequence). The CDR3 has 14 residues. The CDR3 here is CAWGDRGINQPQHF. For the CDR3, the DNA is TGTGCCTGGGGGGATAGGGGGATCAATCAGCCCCAGCATTTT.